The next 4 T cell receptor beta chains were all read from a single sample in a study of blood T cell repertoires in COVID-19. Method: immunoSEQ multiplex PCR; TCRdb's copy keeps in-frame clones and lacks some. This sample carries some 700,000 clones, 85% to 90% of them seen once, and the ten largest clones take under 0.3%. Sequencing used peripheral blood. The source is a young woman with acute or convalescent COVID-19.

The chain recombines TRBV2 with TRBJ2-3; TRBD2 matches at 8 bases. The CDR3 extends over 15 amino acids. The V gene's germline CDR1 is SNHLY and CDR2 FYNNEI. The V and J ends lost 2 bases and 5 bases, in that order; junction bases with no gene match: 6. The CDR3 DNA reads as TGTGCCAGCAGTGAACGGGGCGGGGGGAGAGATACGCAGTATTTT. Amino acids: CASSERGGGRDTQYF. Variable domain in full (rest from reference TRBV2 and TRBJ2-3): EPEVTQTPSHQVTQMGQEVILRCVPISNHLYFYWYRQILGQKVEFLVSFYNNEISEKSEIFDDQFSVERPDGSNFTLKIRSTKLEDSAMYFCASSERGGGRDTQYFGPGTRLTVL.

This clone occurred a few times. One junction end does not reproduce the germline sequence, and a read error may be involved. The J gene is TRBJ1-6, the V gene TRBV27; D unclear. Germline V lookup: CDR1 MNHEY, CDR2 SMNVEV (reference sequence). This CDR3 contains 15 residues. The DNA of the CDR3 is TGTGCCAGCAGTCTATCGGGCCCCTTGGGCCGGCCCCTCCACTTT. Residues: CASSLSGPLGRPLHF.

In its sample, this clone was seen once. DNA of the CDR3: TGTGCCAGCAGGACAGGGGGAAACACTGAAGCTTTCTTT. Its protein product is CASRTGGNTEAFF. J is TRBJ1-1 and V is TRBV6-5, with 9 nucleotides matching TRBD1. This CDR3 contains 13 residues. Trimming at V came to 6 bases and at J to 2 bases, leaving 1 base not matched to a gene. From germline, CDR1 is MNHEY and CDR2 SVGAGI.

The chain couples TRBV5-1 to TRBJ1-2; 8 nucleotides match TRBD1. Germline V CDR1 and CDR2: SGHRS, YFSETQ. The ends lost 4 bases at V and 8 bases at J; junction bases unmatched: 4. This CDR3 contains 12 residues. The CDR3: CASSPAGGGYTF. Here the CDR3 DNA reads TGCGCCAGCAGCCCAGCAGGGGGCGGCTACACCTTC. The full variable domain, in which reference TRBV5-1 and TRBJ1-2 provide the parts outside the CDR3, is KAGVTQTPRYLIKTRGQQVTLSCSPISGHRSVSWYQQTPGQGLQFLFEYFSETQRNKGNFPGRFSGRQFSNSRSEMNVSTLELGDSALYLCASSPAGGGYTFGSGTRLTVV.